This TCR beta chain comes out of a study of T-cell memory formation after mild COVID-19. On the study more broadly: Most TCR clusters belonged to a single donor.

MiXCR, run by TCRdb on the 5' RACE reads, gives a single entry per CDR3 protein. The sample gives hundreds of thousands of distinct CDR3 sequences, 25% to 30% of which show up once; approximately 12% is in the top ten. The CDR3 covers 14 residues. V lost 0 bases and J 1 base, leaving 7 bases between the germline ends. The germline gives CDR1 SGHRS, CDR2 YFSETQ. The sequencing input was PBMCs or a T cell subset sorted from them (not recorded which). The TCR sequence derives from an adult woman who had mild COVID-19 (a few samples of this study predate the infection). Cell type and time point are not known. The chain carries TRBV5-1 and TRBJ1-1; no definite D call. In DNA form, the CDR3 reads TGCGCCAGCAGCTTGGGTCATCCGAACACTGAAGCTTTCTTT. Translation gives CASSLGHPNTEAFF.